This note documents a single T cell receptor beta chain sequence. Germline V CDR1 and CDR2: MNHNS, SASEGT. The ends lost 3 bases at V and 2 bases at J; junction bases unmatched: 3. This CDR3 is built from 15 residues. This sample is part of a study of cytomegalovirus exposure and HLA in healthy donors. PCR involved 60 Vbeta and 13 Jbeta primers. Clones were sequenced by immunoSEQ multiplex PCR, and TCRdb holds only the in-frame ones, with some missing. The sample carries more than 150,000 clones, roughly 84% recorded once. This sequence originates from a boy aged 5-17 years in good health and CMV-seronegative. The sequencing input was PBMCs. The V and J genes are TRBV6-1 and TRBJ2-1; TRBD2 agrees at 8 bases. The CDR3 here is CASSEPGGAYNEQFF. CDR3 bases: TGTGCCAGCAGTGAGCCCGGGGGGGCCTACAATGAGCAGTTCTTC.